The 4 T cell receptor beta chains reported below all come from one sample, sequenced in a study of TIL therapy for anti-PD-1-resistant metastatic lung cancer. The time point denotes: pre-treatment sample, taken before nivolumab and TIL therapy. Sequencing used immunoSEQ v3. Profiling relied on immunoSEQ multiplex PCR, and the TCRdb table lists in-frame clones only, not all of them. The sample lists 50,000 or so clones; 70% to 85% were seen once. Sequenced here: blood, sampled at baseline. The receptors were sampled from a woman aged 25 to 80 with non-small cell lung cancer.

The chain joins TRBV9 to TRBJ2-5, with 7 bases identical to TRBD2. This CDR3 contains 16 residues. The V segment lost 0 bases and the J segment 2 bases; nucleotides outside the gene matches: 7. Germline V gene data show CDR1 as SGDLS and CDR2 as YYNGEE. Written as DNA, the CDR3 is TGTGCCAGCAGCGTAGGAGGACTAGGTTTTCAAGAGACCCAGTACTTC. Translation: CASSVGGLGFQETQYF.

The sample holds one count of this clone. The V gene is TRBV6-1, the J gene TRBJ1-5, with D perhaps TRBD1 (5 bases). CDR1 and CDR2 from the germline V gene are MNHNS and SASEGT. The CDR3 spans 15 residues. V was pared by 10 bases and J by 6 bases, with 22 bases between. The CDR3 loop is CAILESQGTFQPQHF. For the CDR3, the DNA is TGTGCCATCCTAGAGAGCCAGGGTACGTTTCAGCCCCAGCATTTT.

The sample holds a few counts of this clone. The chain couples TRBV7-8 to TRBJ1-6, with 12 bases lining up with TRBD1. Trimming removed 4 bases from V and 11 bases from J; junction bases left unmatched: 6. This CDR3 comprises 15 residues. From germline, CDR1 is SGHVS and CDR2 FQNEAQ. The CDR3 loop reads CASSSGQGAITPLHF. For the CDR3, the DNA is TGTGCCAGCAGCTCGGGACAGGGGGCGATCACACCCCTCCACTTT. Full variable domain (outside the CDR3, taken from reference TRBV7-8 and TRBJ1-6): GAGVSQSPRYKVAKRGQDVALRCDPISGHVSLFWYQQALGQGPEFLTYFQNEAQLDKSGLPSDRFFAERPEGSVSTLKIQRTQQEDSAVYLCASSSGQGAITPLHFGNGTRLTVT.

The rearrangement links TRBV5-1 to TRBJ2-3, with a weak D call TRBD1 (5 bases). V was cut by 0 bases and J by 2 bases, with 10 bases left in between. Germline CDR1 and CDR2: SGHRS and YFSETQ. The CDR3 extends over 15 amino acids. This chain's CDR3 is CASSLGDRHTDTQYF. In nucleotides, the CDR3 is TGCGCCAGCAGCTTGGGTGACAGACACACAGATACGCAGTATTTT.